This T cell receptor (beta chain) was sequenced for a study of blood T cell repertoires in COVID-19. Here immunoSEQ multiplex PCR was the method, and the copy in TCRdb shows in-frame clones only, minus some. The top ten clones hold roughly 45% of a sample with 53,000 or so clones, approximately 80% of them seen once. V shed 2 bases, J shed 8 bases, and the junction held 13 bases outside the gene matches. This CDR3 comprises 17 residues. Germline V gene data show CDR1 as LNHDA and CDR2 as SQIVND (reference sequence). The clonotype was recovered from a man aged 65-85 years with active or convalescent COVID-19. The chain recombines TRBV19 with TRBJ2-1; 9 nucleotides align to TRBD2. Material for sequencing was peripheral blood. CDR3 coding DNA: TGTGCCAGTAGTATAATTAGAGCGGGGGGCCGGGGTGATGAGCAGTTCTTC. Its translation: CASSIIRAGGRGDEQFF. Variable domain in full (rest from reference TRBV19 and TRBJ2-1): DGGITQSPKYLFRKEGQNVTLSCEQNLNHDAMYWYRQDPGQGLRLIYYSQIVNDFQKGDIAEGYSVSREKKESFPLTVTSAQKNPTAFYLCASSIIRAGGRGDEQFFGPGTRLTVL.